The 10 T cell receptor beta chains below all came from one sample that was sequenced in a study of beta chain features in type 1 diabetes. These receptors lack a known antigen. Every bit of the isolated RNA underwent reverse transcription, so sequencing read expressed TCRB transcripts. Only in-frame clones appear in the TCRdb table, and some are missing; sequencing was by immunoSEQ multiplex PCR. This table has a few hundred thousand clones, 8.5% to 10% appearing once. Findings of the study overall: Among all four CD4+ subsets, Type 1 diabetes patients had TCRB CDR3s that were moderately but significantly shorter.

Sequenced: central memory CD4+ T cells from blood. The receptor source for this set is a man aged 30 to 39 with type 1 diabetes.

The chain has TRBV20-1 and TRBJ2-1; D is possibly TRBD1 or TRBD2 (6 bases each). Per germline, CDR1 DFQATT and CDR2 SNEGSKA (reference sequence). Between the trimmed V and J ends, which lost 4 bases and 14 bases, there was a span of 15 bases. The CDR3 contains 11 residues. The CDR3 sequence: CSANRERGEFF. For the CDR3, the DNA is TGCAGTGCTAATCGGGAAAGGGGGGAGTTCTTC.

CDR3 sequence: CASSSHPAAMNTEAFF. CDR3 nucleotide sequence: TGTGCCAGCTCATCCCATCCAGCGGCCATGAACACTGAAGCTTTCTTT. The chain recombines TRBV18 with TRBJ1-1; D not certain. V shed 5 bases and J shed 0 bases, with 16 bases lying between them. This CDR3 contains 16 residues. Germline-derived CDR1 and CDR2 are KGHSH and LQKENI.

This clone was found many times. The chain has TRBV7-2 and TRBJ2-1; TRBD2 might be the D (5 bases). The CDR3 length is 14 residues. Germline V gives CDR1 SGHTA, CDR2 FQGNSA. Trimming removed 0 bases from V and 10 bases from J, with 13 bases in between. CDR3 DNA: TGTGCCAGCAGCTTAGCTAATGCGGGTGGCGAGCAGTTCTTC. It specifies CASSLANAGGEQFF.

This clone was picked up a small number of times. J is TRBJ2-7 and V is TRBV27, with 8 bases that match TRBD1. V dropped 2 bases and J dropped 3; count of bases not matched to a gene: 12. CDR3 size: 17 residues. CDR1 and CDR2 (germline): MNHEY, SMNVEV (reference sequence). Here the CDR3 reads CASSLSQRTGLVYEQYF. The CDR3 bases are TGTGCCAGCAGTTTAAGCCAGCGGACAGGGCTCGTCTACGAGCAGTACTTC.

The CDR3 reads CASSPTSGTYEQYF. The CDR3 nucleotides read TGCGCCAGCAGCCCGACTAGCGGGACCTACGAGCAGTACTTC. The J gene is TRBJ2-7, the V gene TRBV5-1, with TRBD2 identical over 11 bases. The trim removed 4 bases at V and 2 bases at J, leaving 2 bases unmatched. This CDR3 spans 14 amino acids. The germline gives CDR1 SGHRS, CDR2 YFSETQ.

The genes are TRBV12-5 and TRBJ2-5; D not certain. Germline lookup yields CDR1 LGHNT and CDR2 FRNRAP. Between the trimmed V and J ends, which lost 9 bases and 1 base, there was a span of 6 bases. CDR3 length: 11 amino acids. In DNA form, the CDR3 reads TGTGCTAGGTGGGCCCAAGAGACCCAGTACTTC. This gives the protein CARWAQETQYF.

A few counts support this clone. CDR3 sequence reads: CASSLRGGGNTIYF. CDR3 bases: TGCGCCAGCAGCCTTAGGGGAGGTGGAAACACCATATATTTT. The genes are TRBV4-3 and TRBJ1-3, with D maybe TRBD1 (5 bases). The V gene lost 4 bases and the J gene lost 3 bases, with 10 bases spanning the gap. Per the germline V gene, CDR1 is LGHNA and CDR2 is YSLEER. The CDR3 covers 14 residues.

This clone was observed a handful of times. The CDR3 DNA follows: TGTGCCAGCAGCTTATACTTAGGCGGGATTAATGAGCAGTTCTTC. Encoded protein: CASSLYLGGINEQFF. The V gene is TRBV7-2, the J gene TRBJ2-1; D is perhaps TRBD2 (6 bases). The length of the CDR3 is 15 residues. Germline V gives CDR1 SGHTA, CDR2 FQGNSA. V was shortened by 2 bases and J by 7 bases, with 15 bases between the two germline ends.

The chain combines TRBV11-2 with TRBJ1-2, with no clear D. V lost 3 bases to trimming and J lost 3 bases, with 8 bases between them. The germline V gene encodes CDR1 SGHAT and CDR2 FQNNGV. The CDR3 loop spans 13 amino acids. Here the CDR3 DNA reads TGTGCCAGCAGCTTCCAGGTCGACTATGGCTACACCTTC. As protein: CASSFQVDYGYTF.

This clone was seen only a few times. The rearrangement uses TRBV5-6 and TRBJ1-4; 8 positions match TRBD1. The CDR3 extends over 14 amino acids. Trimming cost V 4 bases and J 6 bases; bases outside gene matches: 5. CDR1 SGHDT and CDR2 YYEEEE come from the germline V gene. CDR3 nucleotides: TGTGCCAGCAGCCGACAGGGGAAGGATGAAAAACTGTTTTTT. Protein sequence: CASSRQGKDEKLFF.